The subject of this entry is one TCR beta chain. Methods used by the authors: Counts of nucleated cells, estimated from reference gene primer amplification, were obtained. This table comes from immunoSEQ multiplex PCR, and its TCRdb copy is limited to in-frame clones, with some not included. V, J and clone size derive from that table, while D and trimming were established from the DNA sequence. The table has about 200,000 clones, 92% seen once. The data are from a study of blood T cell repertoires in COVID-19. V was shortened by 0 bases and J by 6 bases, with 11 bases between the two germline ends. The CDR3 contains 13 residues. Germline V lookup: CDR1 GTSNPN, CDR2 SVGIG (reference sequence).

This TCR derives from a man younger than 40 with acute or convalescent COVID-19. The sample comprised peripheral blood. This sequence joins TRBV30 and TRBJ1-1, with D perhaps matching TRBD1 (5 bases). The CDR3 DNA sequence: TGTGCCTGGAGTGTCCTAAGGGGATCTGAAGCTTTCTTT. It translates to CAWSVLRGSEAFF. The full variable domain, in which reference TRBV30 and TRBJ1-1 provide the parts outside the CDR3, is SQTIHQWPATLVQPVGSPLSLECTVEGTSNPNLYWYRQAAGRGLQLLFYSVGIGQISSEVPQNLSASRPQDRQFILSSKKLLLSDSGFYLCAWSVLRGSEAFFGQGTRLTVV.